A single sample is the source of the 30 T cell receptor beta chains below, sequenced in a study of shared clonotypes between healthy human individuals. Generated by immunoSEQ multiplex PCR, the TCRdb table keeps only in-frame clones and is missing some. The data show about 2 million clones, approximately 95% seen once. Sequenced: naive CD4+ T cells sorted from blood. The subset denotes: CD45RA+ positively selected. These receptors all stem from a man aged 18 to 29 in good health.

V is TRBV29-1 and J is TRBJ2-5, with 12 bases lining up with TRBD2. CDR1 is SQVTM, CDR2 ANQGSEA, per germline. The CDR3 covers 15 residues. Losses at the gene ends were 4 bases for V and 5 bases for J; bases not matched to a gene: 8. CDR3 bases: TGCAGCGTTGTGCCTAGCGGGGGGGCTAGGGAGACCCAGTACTTC. It yields the protein CSVVPSGGARETQYF. The entire variable domain, with the rest obtained from reference TRBV29-1 and TRBJ2-5, is as follows: SAVISQKPSRDICQRGTSLTIQCQVDSQVTMMFWYRQQPGQSLTLIATANQGSEATYESGFVIDKFPISRPNLTFSTLTVSNMSPEDSSIYLCSVVPSGGARETQYFGPGTRLLVL.

On this clone itself: The same CDR3 can be traced to other DNA sequences in this sample. The chain combines TRBV2 with TRBJ1-1; 8 bases agree with TRBD1. Losses at the gene ends were 2 bases for V and 5 bases for J; bases not matched to a gene: 4. Germline V lookup: CDR1 SNHLY, CDR2 FYNNEI. This CDR3 spans 14 amino acids. CDR3 in amino acids: CASSEQGAQTEAFF. Here the CDR3 DNA reads TGTGCCAGCAGTGAACAGGGGGCTCAGACTGAAGCTTTCTTT. Complete variable domain (other parts from reference TRBV2 and TRBJ1-1): EPEVTQTPSHQVTQMGQEVILRCVPISNHLYFYWYRQILGQKVEFLVSFYNNEISEKSEIFDDQFSVERPDGSNFTLKIRSTKLEDSAMYFCASSEQGAQTEAFFGQGTRLTVV.

This sequence joins TRBV7-9 and TRBJ2-7; 7 positions match TRBD1. The CDR3 loop spans 13 amino acids. After removal of 5 bases from V and 3 bases from J, the junction contained 4 bases not matched to a gene. Germline values: CDR1 SEHNR, CDR2 FQNEAQ (reference sequence). The CDR3 reads CASSPGTVYEQYF. CDR3 in DNA: TGTGCCAGCAGCCCAGGGACAGTCTACGAGCAGTACTTC.

This chain joins TRBV11-1 and TRBJ2-3, with TRBD1 matching over 8 bases. V dropped 5 bases and J dropped 3; count of bases not matched to a gene: 10. The CDR3 consists of 16 residues. Germline V gives CDR1 SGHAT, CDR2 FQDESV (reference sequence). The DNA for the CDR3 is TGTGCCAGCAGCCTAAGGGGGCAGGGGGCAACAGATACGCAGTATTTT. Its protein is CASSLRGQGATDTQYF.

This clone appeared once. V and J are TRBV2 and TRBJ1-4; 7 nucleotides match TRBD1. V gave up 6 bases and J gave up 7 bases; unmatched junction bases: 5. This CDR3 has 13 amino acids. The germline V gene encodes CDR1 SNHLY and CDR2 FYNNEI. The CDR3, as DNA: TGTGCCAGCAGGACAGGGTGGACTGAAAAACTGTTTTTT. It translates to CASRTGWTEKLFF.

The chain has TRBV6-1 and TRBJ1-2; D is unclear. Germline V gene sequence: CDR1 MNHNS, CDR2 SASEGT. The V gene lost 3 bases and the J gene lost 8 bases, with 10 bases spanning the gap. CDR3 size: 12 residues. CDR3 bases: TGTGCCAGCAGTGACAACGGGCTGGGCTACACCTTC. Encoded protein: CASSDNGLGYTF.

J is TRBJ2-7 and V is TRBV18, with 8 bases identical to TRBD1. Losses at the gene ends were 3 bases for V and 5 bases for J; bases not matched to a gene: 6. The CDR3 has 14 amino acids. CDR1 is KGHSH and CDR2 is LQKENI in the germline V gene. The CDR3 sequence is CASSPDRVFDEQYF. In DNA form, the CDR3 reads TGTGCCAGCTCACCGGACAGGGTCTTCGACGAGCAGTACTTC.

This rearrangement joins TRBV7-2 to TRBJ2-1, with TRBD2 identical over 7 bases. V lost 0 bases, J lost 9 bases, and 8 bases stayed unmatched. Per germline, CDR1 SGHTA and CDR2 FQGNSA. The CDR3 is 15 amino acids. The CDR3 reads CASSLAEAGDREQFF. CDR3 bases: TGTGCCAGCAGCTTAGCGGAGGCGGGAGATCGTGAGCAGTTCTTC.

The chain joins TRBV18 to TRBJ2-7; D may be TRBD1 (5 bases). Trimming removed 2 bases at V and 0 bases at J, with 17 bases between. Looked up from germline, CDR1 is KGHSH and CDR2 is LQKENI. The CDR3 is made up of 17 amino acids. The CDR3 sequence: CASSPGSSRTFSYEQYF. The DNA of the CDR3 is TGTGCCAGCTCACCAGGCAGTTCCAGGACATTCTCCTACGAGCAGTACTTC.

The chain has TRBV28 and TRBJ2-5; D gene unclear. Germline assignment: CDR1 MDHEN and CDR2 SYDVKM. CDR3 length: 12 residues. Trimming removed 5 bases from V and 5 bases from J, with 9 bases in between. In DNA, the CDR3 is TGTGCCAGCAGTGCCAGGTGGGAGACCCAGTACTTC. This sequence encodes CASSARWETQYF. Complete variable domain (other parts from reference TRBV28 and TRBJ2-5): DVKVTQSSRYLVKRTGEKVFLECVQDMDHENMFWYRQDPGLGLRLIYFSYDVKMKEKGDIPEGYSVSREKKERFSLILESASTNQTSMYLCASSARWETQYFGPGTRLLVL.

The J gene is TRBJ2-2, the V gene TRBV27; the match to TRBD2 covers 9 bases. The CDR3 runs 16 residues. With V trimmed by 3 bases and J by 5 bases, 7 bases remained unmatched. Germline V gene sequence: CDR1 MNHEY, CDR2 SMNVEV (reference sequence). CDR3 bases: TGTGCCAGCAGTTTTGGCGGGAGGGCCCGTACCGGGGAGCTGTTTTTT. This gives the protein CASSFGGRARTGELFF.

This chain joins TRBV27 and TRBJ1-6; D is ambiguous. Germline V lookup: CDR1 MNHEY, CDR2 SMNVEV (reference sequence). Trimming stripped 3 bases from V and 9 bases from J, with 9 bases between. The CDR3 extends over 13 amino acids. The chain's CDR3 is CASSFRESSPLHF. The CDR3 DNA reads TGTGCCAGCAGTTTTAGGGAATCTTCACCCCTCCACTTT.

In its sample, this clone was seen once. DNA for the CDR3: TGTGCCAGCAGCGTTAGCGGGGGGGCCCTCGGAGGGGAGACCCAGTACTTC. Translating gives CASSVSGGALGGETQYF. This rearrangement joins TRBV9 to TRBJ2-5; 11 bases map to TRBD2. CDR3 length equals 17 residues. V shed 2 bases, J shed 5 bases, and the junction held 11 bases outside the gene matches. The germline gives CDR1 SGDLS, CDR2 YYNGEE.

The rearrangement joins TRBV30 to TRBJ2-1; 11 bases map to TRBD2. Trimming took 0 bases from V and 8 from J; bases not matched to a gene: 9. The length of the CDR3 is 16 residues. CDR1 is GTSNPN and CDR2 is SVGIG in the germline V gene (reference sequence). DNA for the CDR3: TGTGCCTGGAGTGTGGGTACTAGCGGGAGCCAGGATGAGCAGTTCTTC. The encoded protein is CAWSVGTSGSQDEQFF.

The chain links TRBV18 to TRBJ1-1; D is perhaps TRBD1 (5 bases). Germline V lookup: CDR1 KGHSH, CDR2 LQKENI. V lost 5 bases to trimming and J lost 2 bases, with 18 bases between them. The CDR3 contains 16 residues. CDR3 sequence (DNA): TGTGCCAGCTCATCCCAGGGAAATCCTACTAACACTGAAGCTTTCTTT. Amino acids: CASSSQGNPTNTEAFF.

The chain employs TRBV4-1 and TRBJ2-2; D ambiguous. The CDR3 extends over 12 amino acids. Trimming cost V 4 bases and J 6 bases, with 6 bases left between them. Germline CDR1 MGHRA, CDR2 YSYEKL. CDR3: CASSLRPGELFF. In DNA form, the CDR3 reads TGCGCCAGCAGCCTTAGGCCCGGGGAGCTGTTTTTT.

This clone appeared once. The genes are TRBV28 and TRBJ2-3, with D perhaps matching TRBD1 (6 bases). V gave up 2 bases and J gave up 13 bases, with 13 bases separating them. CDR1 is MDHEN and CDR2 is SYDVKM in the germline V gene. The length of the CDR3 is 12 residues. As DNA, the CDR3 is TGTGCCAGCAGTTTACGAAGACAGGAAAAGTATTTT. This sequence encodes CASSLRRQEKYF. Complete variable domain (other parts from reference TRBV28 and TRBJ2-3): DVKVTQSSRYLVKRTGEKVFLECVQDMDHENMFWYRQDPGLGLRLIYFSYDVKMKEKGDIPEGYSVSREKKERFSLILESASTNQTSMYLCASSLRRQEKYFGPGTRLTVL.

The gene calls are TRBV10-1 and TRBJ2-5; D call uncertain. Trimming pared 4 bases from V and 2 bases from J, leaving 8 bases between. The CDR3 length is 13 residues. Germline CDR1 and CDR2: WNHNN and SYGVQD (reference sequence). CDR3 sequence (DNA): TGCGCCAGCAGTGGGAAGGGTCAAGAGACCCAGTACTTC. Its translation: CASSGKGQETQYF.

The gene calls are TRBV5-1 and TRBJ2-3; TRBD1 is a possible D gene (6 bases). Trimming stripped 0 bases from V and 3 bases from J, with 11 bases between. Germline CDR1 reads SGHRS; CDR2 reads YFSETQ. The CDR3 is 15 amino acids. CDR3 loop: CASSLAAGTTDTQYF. CDR3 nucleotide sequence: TGCGCCAGCAGCTTGGCCGCAGGGACAACAGATACGCAGTATTTT.

CDR3 sequence: CASSLTAGGYGYTF. The CDR3 DNA follows: TGTGCCAGCAGCTTAACCGCAGGGGGCTATGGCTACACCTTC. The genes are TRBV7-9 and TRBJ1-2; 7 nucleotides match TRBD1. In germline, CDR1 is SEHNR, CDR2 FQNEAQ (reference sequence). V was pared by 2 bases and J by 4 bases, with 4 bases of the junction left unmatched. The CDR3 is 14 amino acids.

V usage is TRBV5-8 and J usage is TRBJ1-5; tentatively, D is TRBD1 (5 bases). CDR3 size: 13 residues. The V end lost 2 bases, the J end lost 9 bases, and 12 bases lay between the germline ends. Germline loops: CDR1 SGHTS, CDR2 YDEGEE. The CDR3 sequence: CASSFTITGPQHF. In DNA, the CDR3 is TGTGCCAGCAGCTTCACTATTACAGGGCCCCAGCATTTT.

The sample holds one count of this clone. The rearrangement uses TRBV5-4 and TRBJ2-1, with 11 bases aligning to TRBD2. The CDR3 extends over 15 amino acids. The germline V gene has CDR1 SGHNT and CDR2 YYREEE (reference sequence). Trimming at V came to 4 bases and at J to 4 bases, leaving 4 bases not matched to a gene. In nucleotides, the CDR3 is TGTGCCAGCAGCACGGGACTAGCGGCGTACAATGAGCAGTTCTTC. This sequence encodes CASSTGLAAYNEQFF. Filled out from reference TRBV5-4 and TRBJ2-1, the complete variable domain reads ETGVTQSPTHLIKTRGQQVTLRCSSQSGHNTVSWYQQALGQGPQFIFQYYREEENGRGNFPPRFSGLQFPNYSSELNVNALELDDSALYLCASSTGLAAYNEQFFGPGTRLTVL.

This chain links TRBV5-3 with TRBJ2-3; D ambiguous. TRBV5-3 is an ORF for which the function is uncertain. Trimming took 3 bases from V and 9 from J, leaving 17 bases between them. This CDR3 comprises 14 residues. The CDR3 sequence is CARSSWKRGDTQYF. The CDR3 nucleotides read TGTGCCAGAAGCTCTTGGAAGAGAGGAGACACGCAGTATTTT.

The V call is TRBV30, the J call TRBJ2-1; TRBD2 aligns across 8 bases. The CDR3 has 16 amino acids. Germline CDR1 reads GTSNPN; CDR2 reads SVGIG (reference sequence). Unmatched junction bases numbered 9, after V lost 3 bases and J lost 2 bases. The chain's CDR3 is CAWRKMSSGAYNEQFF. For the CDR3, the DNA is TGTGCCTGGAGGAAAATGAGTAGCGGGGCCTACAATGAGCAGTTCTTC. Full variable domain (outside the CDR3, taken from reference TRBV30 and TRBJ2-1): SQTIHQWPATLVQPVGSPLSLECTVEGTSNPNLYWYRQAAGRGLQLLFYSVGIGQISSEVPQNLSASRPQDRQFILSSKKLLLSDSGFYLCAWRKMSSGAYNEQFFGPGTRLTVL.

The V and J genes are TRBV6-6 and TRBJ1-5, with unresolved D. The CDR3 is 12 amino acids. V was pared by 5 bases and J by 5 bases, with 7 bases between. The germline gives CDR1 MNHNY, CDR2 SVGAGI (reference sequence). CDR3 residues: CASSPRDQPQHF. The CDR3 nucleotides are TGTGCCAGCAGTCCCCGGGATCAGCCCCAGCATTTT.

The chain uses TRBV6-6 and TRBJ1-1, with unresolved D. The CDR3 extends over 13 amino acids. Trimming took off 5 bases at V and 1 base at J, with 8 bases between the two ends. Germline V gene sequence: CDR1 MNHNY, CDR2 SVGAGI (reference sequence). The CDR3 loop is CASSPTRNTEAFF. In DNA, the CDR3 is TGTGCCAGCAGTCCAACGCGGAACACTGAAGCTTTCTTT.

A word on this clone: This may be a read error, as it is one base from a much larger clone. V gene TRBV5-4 combines with J gene TRBJ1-2; 7 positions match TRBD1. The CDR3 extends over 13 amino acids. The V gene's germline CDR1 is SGHNT and CDR2 YYREEE (reference sequence). The V gene end was trimmed by 4 bases and the J gene end by 2 bases; junction bases not matched to a gene: 2. The CDR3 loop is CASSATGNYGYTF. For the CDR3, the DNA is TGTGCCAGCAGCGCGACAGGGAACTATGGCTACACCTTC. Variable domain in full (rest from reference TRBV5-4 and TRBJ1-2): ETGVTQSPTHLIKTRGQQVTLRCSSQSGHNTVSWYQQALGQGPQFIFQYYREEENGRGNFPPRFSGLQFPNYSSELNVNALELDDSALYLCASSATGNYGYTFGSGTRLTVV.

The gene calls are TRBV2 and TRBJ2-5, with D possibly matching TRBD2 (5 bases). The CDR3 sequence is 15 residues long. V dropped 1 base and J dropped 2 bases, with 11 bases sitting between them. Germline values: CDR1 SNHLY, CDR2 FYNNEI. The CDR3, as DNA: TGTGCCAGCAGTGAAGGGCGGGCTAGTCAAGAGACCCAGTACTTC. Translation gives CASSEGRASQETQYF.

The chain combines TRBV27 with TRBJ1-4; D remains ambiguous. The CDR3 totals 13 residues. Germline CDR1 and CDR2: MNHEY and SMNVEV (reference sequence). The V end was cut by 2 bases, the J end by 13 bases, with 14 bases between. Here the CDR3 reads CASSLIMGYRLFF. CDR3 nucleotides: TGTGCCAGCAGTTTAATAATGGGCTACCGACTGTTTTTT.

The chain links TRBV10-1 to TRBJ1-2; a possible D gene is TRBD1 (5 bases). CDR1 is WNHNN, CDR2 SYGVQD, per germline (reference sequence). The CDR3 covers 14 residues. Trimming removed 0 bases from V and 2 bases from J, with 7 bases in between. The DNA for the CDR3 is TGCGCCAGCAGTGAGTCAAGACAGAACTATGGCTACACCTTC. Residues: CASSESRQNYGYTF.